Below are 10 T cell receptor beta chains sequenced from a single sample in a study of CD8+CD57+ T cells in acquired aplastic anemia. It was genomic DNA that served as the template for profiling TCR beta VDJ and CDR3. MiXCR, run by TCRdb on the reads, gives a single entry per CDR3 protein. The sample carries just over 400,000 distinct CDR3 sequences, 55% to 70% recorded once. The sequencing sample was made of sorted CD4+, CD8+, or CD8+CD57+ T cells (not recorded which) from PBMCs. Receptors were obtained from a human donor in good health, serving as a control.

Regarding this clonotype: The junction does not match germline at one end; this may be a read error. The chain employs TRBV7-2 and TRBJ2-5, with D perhaps assigned TRBD1 or TRBD2 (6 bases each). Germline loops: CDR1 SGHTA, CDR2 FQGNSA. This CDR3 spans 13 amino acids. The chain's CDR3 is CASSLDWGDTQAF. The DNA for the CDR3 is TGTGCCAGCAGCTTAGACTGGGGGGACACCCAAGCTTTC.

This chain connects TRBV2 to TRBJ1-5; tentative D call: TRBD1 (6 bases). CDR1 is SNHLY and CDR2 is FYNNEI in the germline V gene. The V gene lost 7 bases and the J gene lost 3 bases, with 10 bases spanning the gap. The CDR3 is 13 residues long. Written as DNA, the CDR3 is TGTGCCAGCATGGGGGGCACCAATCAGCCCCAGCATTTT. It is translated as CASMGGTNQPQHF.

The rearrangement uses TRBV12-5 and TRBJ2-1; the D is unclear. Germline V lookup: CDR1 LGHNT, CDR2 FRNRAP. Trimming stripped 0 bases from V and 7 bases from J, with 19 bases between. This CDR3 comprises 17 residues. CDR3: CASGLVLNPGPKNEQFF. Written as DNA, the CDR3 is TGTGCTAGTGGTTTGGTATTAAACCCCGGCCCAAAAAATGAGCAGTTCTTC.

A remark on this clonotype: Germline and junction disagree at one end, which may indicate a read error. The J gene is TRBJ2-7, the V gene TRBV9; 10 bases line up with TRBD2. This CDR3 comprises 14 residues. Germline V lookup: CDR1 SGDLS, CDR2 YYNGEE. The CDR3 DNA is TGTGCCAGCAGTGCACTAGCGGGGAGCTACGTACGCAACTTC. Protein sequence: CASSALAGSYVRNF.

J is TRBJ2-7 and V is TRBV7-2; D is unclear. The germline V gene encodes CDR1 SGHTA and CDR2 FQGNSA. The CDR3 is 13 amino acids. Trimming took 4 bases from V and 6 from J, leaving 13 bases between them. Written as DNA, the CDR3 is TGTGCCAGCAGCTCCCCCTATTCGGGCGAGCAGTACTTC. This gives the protein CASSSPYSGEQYF.

The chain carries TRBV12-3 or TRBV12-4 and TRBJ2-3, with D hard to call. Trimming cost V 6 bases and J 0 bases, with 19 bases left between them. The length of the CDR3 is 17 residues. The CDR3, as DNA: TGTGCCAGCAGCATCTCCCGGACCACAATAAGCACAGATACGCAGTATTTT. Amino acids: CASSISRTTISTDTQYF.

A word on this clonotype: The missing conserved phenylalanine or tryptophan at the end of this CDR3 makes a read error likely. The chain has TRBV9 and TRBJ1-2, with D perhaps TRBD1 (5 bases). This CDR3 region has 13 residues. The V gene's germline CDR1 is SGDLS and CDR2 YYNGEE. V dropped 4 bases and J dropped 11 bases, with 18 bases sitting between them. The CDR3 nucleotides read TGTGCCAGCAGCCCCGCCCTTCGGGACGATTACACCGTC. The encoded protein is CASSPALRDDYTV.

The genes are TRBV12-3 or TRBV12-4 and TRBJ1-3; D remains ambiguous. This CDR3 contains 16 residues. With 7 bases removed from V and 0 bases from J, the gap between germline ends came to 16 bases. CDR3 sequence: CASIQTWGSSGNTIYF. CDR3 nucleotides: TGTGCCAGCATTCAGACATGGGGAAGCTCTGGAAACACCATATATTTT.

The rearrangement links TRBV20-1 to TRBJ2-2; tentatively, D is TRBD2 (6 bases). With 3 bases removed from V and 15 bases from J, the gap between germline ends came to 17 bases. Germline-derived CDR1 and CDR2 are DFQATT and SNEGSKA (reference sequence). This CDR3 is 12 amino acids long. CDR3 sequence reads: CSASGTSREVFF. The CDR3 coding sequence is TGCAGTGCTAGTGGCACTAGCCGGGAAGTGTTTTTT.

This chain connects TRBV29-1 to TRBJ1-6; D ambiguous. CDR3 length equals 13 residues. V was shortened by 4 bases and J by 15 bases, with 19 bases between the two germline ends. The V gene's germline CDR1 is SQVTM and CDR2 ANQGSEA. The DNA of the CDR3 is TGCAGCGTTGGGCAGGACGGCGATTCCTACCTCCACTTT. Residues: CSVGQDGDSYLHF.